These 9 T cell receptor beta chains were sequenced from one sample in a study of read filtering for tumor transcriptome and immune sequencing. The library was built from about 0.4 ug RNA with molecular barcoded adaptors for alpha/delta and beta/gamma chains. TCRdb fed the reads into MiXCR, producing one record per CDR3 protein. This sample has about 54,000 distinct CDR3 sequences, with more than 9% found just once. Sequenced: a population of CD138-negative cells sorted from bone marrow. The receptors stem from a donor at least 40 years old with multiple myeloma.

This clonotype was observed a handful of times. A much larger clone sits a single nucleotide away, making a read error possible. The missing conserved phenylalanine or tryptophan at the end of this CDR3 makes a read error likely. V and J are TRBV5-1 and TRBJ2-3; the D gene could be TRBD1 or TRBD2 (6 bases each). Deletions cut 6 bases from V and 2 bases from J, with 13 bases between. This CDR3 spans 14 amino acids. Germline V gene data show CDR1 as SGHRS and CDR2 as YFSETQ. The CDR3 DNA reads TGCGCCAGCACCGTTGGGGGGCCCACAGATACGCAGTATTCT. Amino acids: CASTVGGPTDTQYS.

A few counts support this clonotype. Here the CDR3 reads CSARSGTGENEAFF. In nucleotides, the CDR3 is TGCAGTGCTAGATCGGGGACAGGGGAAAATGAAGCTTTCTTT. The V call is TRBV20-1, the J call TRBJ1-1, with 10 nucleotides matching TRBD1. The CDR3 is 14 amino acids. Germline values: CDR1 DFQATT, CDR2 SNEGSKA (reference sequence). V lost 2 bases and J lost 7; bases outside the gene matches: 7.

This clonotype was seen ten or more times. The rearrangement uses TRBV4-1 and TRBJ1-1; weak D call: TRBD1 (5 bases). The CDR3 loop spans 16 amino acids. The ends were cut back, 1 base at V and 4 bases at J, with 16 bases in the middle. Germline lookup yields CDR1 MGHRA and CDR2 YSYEKL. CDR3 sequence (DNA): TGCGCCAGCAGCCAAGCGAGAGGGGCGCGGGGCACTGAAGCTTTCTTT. Translated: CASSQARGARGTEAFF.

This clonotype has at least ten counts. The CDR3 sequence is CASSFGPMNTEAFF. CDR3 sequence (DNA): TGCGCCAGCAGCTTTGGTCCGATGAACACTGAAGCTTTCTTT. The chain recombines TRBV5-1 with TRBJ1-1; D is unclear. With 2 bases removed from V and 0 bases from J, the gap between germline ends came to 8 bases. The CDR3 is 14 amino acids. Looked up from germline, CDR1 is SGHRS and CDR2 is YFSETQ. The full variable domain, in which reference TRBV5-1 and TRBJ1-1 provide the parts outside the CDR3, is KAGVTQTPRYLIKTRGQQVTLSCSPISGHRSVSWYQQTPGQGLQFLFEYFSETQRNKGNFPGRFSGRQFSNSRSEMNVSTLELGDSALYLCASSFGPMNTEAFFGQGTRLTVV.

The genes are TRBV6-5 and TRBJ2-7; possible D gene TRBD2, 7 bases. Germline CDR1 is MNHEY and CDR2 is SVGAGI. Trimming pared 7 bases from V and 7 bases from J, leaving 26 bases between. The CDR3 is 16 amino acids. The CDR3 region is CASTRGLPGGGEEQYF. The CDR3 DNA sequence: TGTGCCAGCACCCGGGGGCTTCCCGGGGGAGGGGAGGAGCAGTACTTC.

This clonotype was counted ten times or more. This sequence joins TRBV6-1 and TRBJ2-1; D is ambiguous. Germline V gene lookup returns CDR1 MNHNS and CDR2 SASEGT. This CDR3 comprises 18 residues. V lost 2 bases and J 5 bases, leaving 22 bases between the germline ends. Here the CDR3 reads CASSESPLAGWMNNEQFF. The DNA of the CDR3 is TGTGCCAGCAGTGAATCCCCCCTTGCAGGATGGATGAACAATGAGCAGTTCTTC.

This clonotype was seen a single time. Since the CDR3 does not end with the conserved phenylalanine or tryptophan, this likely comes from a read error. The DNA is omitted, as the CDR3 cannot be located on it reliably, and the CDR3 follows TCRdb's listing. This rearrangement joins TRBV2 to TRBJ2-1; the D call TRBD2 from the table was never checked on the DNA. The CDR3 has 13 residues if both end residues are counted. Germline CDR1 reads SNHLY; CDR2 reads FYNNEI. The CDR3 spells CAMFGVPSGDPLI.

This clonotype was recorded a few times. This chain joins TRBV19 and TRBJ1-5, with TRBD1 matching over 7 bases. With V trimmed by 6 bases and J by 8 bases, 7 bases remained unmatched. The CDR3 has 13 residues. From germline, CDR1 is LNHDA and CDR2 SQIVND (reference sequence). Here the CDR3 reads CASRDDRDKPQHF. CDR3 in DNA: TGTGCCAGTAGAGATGACAGGGACAAGCCCCAGCATTTT.

This clonotype was counted a few times. The V gene is TRBV12-3 or TRBV12-4, the J gene TRBJ1-1; tentative D call: TRBD1 (6 bases). This CDR3 is built from 15 residues. V dropped 7 bases and J dropped 3 bases, with 18 bases sitting between them. The CDR3 loop reads CASNGQGNGDTEAFF. For the CDR3, the DNA is TGTGCCAGCAACGGTCAGGGGAATGGCGACACTGAAGCTTTCTTT.